The T cell receptor beta chain described here comes from a study of cytomegalovirus exposure and HLA in healthy donors. This clone came up a few times. What it binds is unknown. Findings and caveats of the study: Sequencing probably produced one cluster of sequence variants that were highly shared. Most of the TCR beta V segments (in an earlier analysis) were productive either about 87% or about 30% of the time.

The length of the CDR3 is 15 residues. Between the trimmed V and J ends, which lost 5 bases and 8 bases, there was a span of 19 bases. CDR1 SGHRS and CDR2 YFSETQ come from the germline V gene. The PCR used 60 Vbeta and 13 Jbeta primers. Only in-frame clones appear in the TCRdb table, and some are missing; sequencing was by immunoSEQ multiplex PCR. The profile shows about 190,000 clones, 84% of them singletons. The sequenced material came from PBMCs. The V and J genes are TRBV5-1 and TRBJ1-4, with a tentative D call TRBD1 (5 bases). This sequence was found in a woman between 50 and 59 years old in good health and CMV-seropositive. CDR3 protein: CASSPTGGRQEKLFF. As DNA, the CDR3 is TGCGCCAGCAGTCCAACCGGGGGAAGACAAGAAAAACTGTTTTTT.